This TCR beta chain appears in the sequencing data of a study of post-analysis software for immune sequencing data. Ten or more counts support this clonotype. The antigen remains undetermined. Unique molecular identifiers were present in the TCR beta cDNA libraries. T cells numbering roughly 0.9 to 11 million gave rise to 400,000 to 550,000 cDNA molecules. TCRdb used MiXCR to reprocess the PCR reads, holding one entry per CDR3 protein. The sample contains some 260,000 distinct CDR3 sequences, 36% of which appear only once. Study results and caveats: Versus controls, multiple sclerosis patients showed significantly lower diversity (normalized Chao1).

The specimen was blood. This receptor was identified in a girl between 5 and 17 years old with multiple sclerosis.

The CDR3 DNA sequence: TGTGCCAGCAGTCACACATCAACTAATGAAAAACTGTTTTTT. The encoded protein is CASSHTSTNEKLFF. The gene calls are TRBV6-5 and TRBJ1-4; unclear D gene. The germline V gene encodes CDR1 MNHEY and CDR2 SVGAGI. The length of the CDR3 is 14 residues. V lost 5 bases and J lost 0, with 7 bases in between.